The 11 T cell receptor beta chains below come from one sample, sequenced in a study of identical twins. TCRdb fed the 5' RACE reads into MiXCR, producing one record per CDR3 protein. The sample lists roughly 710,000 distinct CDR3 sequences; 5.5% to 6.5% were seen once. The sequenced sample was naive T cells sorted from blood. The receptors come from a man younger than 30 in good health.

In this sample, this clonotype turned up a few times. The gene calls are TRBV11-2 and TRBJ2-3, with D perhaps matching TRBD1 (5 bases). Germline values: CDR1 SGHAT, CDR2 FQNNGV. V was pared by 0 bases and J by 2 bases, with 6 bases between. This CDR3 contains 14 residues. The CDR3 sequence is CASSLDRDTDTQYF. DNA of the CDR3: TGTGCCAGCAGCTTAGACAGGGACACAGATACGCAGTATTTT. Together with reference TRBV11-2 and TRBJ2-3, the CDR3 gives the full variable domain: EAGVAQSPRYKIIEKRQSVAFWCNPISGHATLYWYQQILGQGPKLLIQFQNNGVVDDSQLPKDRFSAERLKGVDSTLKIQPAKLEDSAVYLCASSLDRDTDTQYFGPGTRLTVL.

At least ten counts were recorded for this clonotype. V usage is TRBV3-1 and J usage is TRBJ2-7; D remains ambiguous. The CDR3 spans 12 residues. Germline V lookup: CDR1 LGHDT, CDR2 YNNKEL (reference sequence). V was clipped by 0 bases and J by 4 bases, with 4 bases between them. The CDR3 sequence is CASSQDRYEQYV. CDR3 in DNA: TGTGCCAGCAGCCAAGATCGGTACGAGCAGTACGTC.

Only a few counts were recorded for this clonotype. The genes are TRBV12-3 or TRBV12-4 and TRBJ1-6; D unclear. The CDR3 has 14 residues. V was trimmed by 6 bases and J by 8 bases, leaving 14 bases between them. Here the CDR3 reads CASSLDEGYSPLHF. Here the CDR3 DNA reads TGTGCCAGCAGCCTGGACGAGGGCTATTCACCCCTCCACTTT.

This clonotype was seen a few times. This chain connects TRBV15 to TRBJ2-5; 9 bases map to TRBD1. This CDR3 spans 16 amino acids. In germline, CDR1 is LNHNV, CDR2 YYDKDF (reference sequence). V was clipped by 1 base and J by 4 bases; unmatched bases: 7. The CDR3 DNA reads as TGTGCCACCAGCAGAGGGGGACAGGGACAAAGAGAGACCCAGTACTTC. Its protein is CATSRGGQGQRETQYF.

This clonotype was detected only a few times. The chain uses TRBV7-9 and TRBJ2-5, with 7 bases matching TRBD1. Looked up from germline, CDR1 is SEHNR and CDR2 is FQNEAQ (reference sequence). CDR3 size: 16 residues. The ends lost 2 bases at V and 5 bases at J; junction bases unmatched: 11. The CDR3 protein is CASSLSGQSLSETQYF. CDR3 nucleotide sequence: TGTGCCAGCAGCTTATCGGGACAGAGTCTCTCGGAGACCCAGTACTTC.

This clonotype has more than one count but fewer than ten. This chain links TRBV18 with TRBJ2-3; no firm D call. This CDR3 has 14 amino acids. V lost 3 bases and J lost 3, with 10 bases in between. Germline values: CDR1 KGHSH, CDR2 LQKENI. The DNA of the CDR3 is TGTGCCAGCTCACCTCCAGAGAGGACAGATACGCAGTATTTT. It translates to CASSPPERTDTQYF.

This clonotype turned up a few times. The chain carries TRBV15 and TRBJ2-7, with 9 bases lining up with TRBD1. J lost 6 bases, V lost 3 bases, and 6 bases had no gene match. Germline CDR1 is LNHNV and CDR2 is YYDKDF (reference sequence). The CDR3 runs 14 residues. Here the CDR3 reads CATSRRQGDGEQYV. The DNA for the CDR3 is TGTGCCACCAGCAGGAGACAGGGGGACGGCGAGCAGTACGTC.

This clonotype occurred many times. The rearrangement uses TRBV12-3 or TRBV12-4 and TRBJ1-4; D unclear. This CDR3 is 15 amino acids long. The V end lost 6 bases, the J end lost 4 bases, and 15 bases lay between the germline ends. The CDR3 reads CASRPETWGNEKLFF. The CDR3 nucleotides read TGTGCCAGCAGGCCCGAAACCTGGGGTAATGAAAAACTGTTTTTT.

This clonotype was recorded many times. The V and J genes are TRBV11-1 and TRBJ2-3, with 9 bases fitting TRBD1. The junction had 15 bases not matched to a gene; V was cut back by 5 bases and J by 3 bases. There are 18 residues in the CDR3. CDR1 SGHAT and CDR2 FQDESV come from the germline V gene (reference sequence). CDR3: CASSPFPALTGGTDTQYF. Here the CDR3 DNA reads TGTGCCAGCAGCCCGTTTCCTGCTTTGACAGGGGGAACAGATACGCAGTATTTT. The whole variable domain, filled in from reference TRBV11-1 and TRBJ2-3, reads EAEVAQSPRYKITEKSQAVAFWCDPISGHATLYWYRQILGQGPELLVQFQDESVVDDSQLPKDRFSAERLKGVDSTLKIQPAELGDSAMYLCASSPFPALTGGTDTQYFGPGTRLTVL.

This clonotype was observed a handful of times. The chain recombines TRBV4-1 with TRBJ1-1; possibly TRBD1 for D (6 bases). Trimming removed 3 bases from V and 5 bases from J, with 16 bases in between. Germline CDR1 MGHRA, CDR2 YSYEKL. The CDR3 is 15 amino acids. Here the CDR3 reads CASSHKARGQTEAFF. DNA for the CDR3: TGCGCCAGCAGCCACAAGGCCAGGGGCCAAACTGAAGCTTTCTTT.

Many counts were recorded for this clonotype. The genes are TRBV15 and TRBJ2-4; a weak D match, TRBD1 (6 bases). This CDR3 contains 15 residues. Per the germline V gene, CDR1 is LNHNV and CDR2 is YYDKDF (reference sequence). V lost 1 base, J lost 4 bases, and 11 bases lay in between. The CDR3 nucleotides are TGTGCCACCAGCAGAGGAAGGACAGAGAAAAACATTCAGTACTTC. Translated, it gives CATSRGRTEKNIQYF.